Listed below are T cell receptor beta chains from one sample, sequenced in a study of CD8 T cells in ankylosing spondylitis. Using its own MiXCR run on the 5' RACE reads, TCRdb lists one record per CDR3 protein. The table includes more than 250,000 distinct CDR3 sequences, approximately 8.2% detected once. The sequencing sample was made of blood, either unsorted or a sorted T cell fraction (not recorded which). The source is a male donor with ankylosing spondylitis. Each CDR3 is given without its conserved first and last residue.

J gene	V gene	CDR3 protein
TRBJ1-1	TRBV7-2	ASSLVSQLNTEAF
TRBJ2-1	TRBV15	ATSRDGQSNEQF
TRBJ2-5	TRBV4-2	ASSQEFETQY
TRBJ2-7	TRBV7-8	ASSLAPYEQY
TRBJ2-1	TRBV29-1	SVKETSSREGI
TRBJ2-1	TRBV4-1	ASSPGTPSNEQF
TRBJ2-7	TRBV20-1	SASVQGYEQY
TRBJ2-3	TRBV5-1	ASSFLAADTQY
TRBJ1-2	TRBV28	ASSRTGSYGYT
TRBJ2-7	TRBV3-1	ASSQRGSEQY
TRBJ2-7	TRBV20-1	SATPKRYEQY
TRBJ2-4	TRBV4-1	ASSQELGSDIQY